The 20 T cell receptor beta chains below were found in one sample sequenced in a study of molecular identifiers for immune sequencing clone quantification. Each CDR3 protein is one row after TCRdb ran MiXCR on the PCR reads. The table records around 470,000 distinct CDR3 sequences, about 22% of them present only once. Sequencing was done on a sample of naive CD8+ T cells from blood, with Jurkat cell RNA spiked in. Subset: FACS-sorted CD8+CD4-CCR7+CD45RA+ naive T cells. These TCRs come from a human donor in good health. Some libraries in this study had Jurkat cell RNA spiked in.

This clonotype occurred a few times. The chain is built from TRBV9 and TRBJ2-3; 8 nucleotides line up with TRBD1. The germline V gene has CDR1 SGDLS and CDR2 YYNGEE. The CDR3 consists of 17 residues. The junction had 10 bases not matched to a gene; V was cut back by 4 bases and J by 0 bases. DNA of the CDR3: TGTGCCAGCAGCTTACGGACAGGGAGCGATAGCACAGATACGCAGTATTTT. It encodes CASSLRTGSDSTDTQYF.

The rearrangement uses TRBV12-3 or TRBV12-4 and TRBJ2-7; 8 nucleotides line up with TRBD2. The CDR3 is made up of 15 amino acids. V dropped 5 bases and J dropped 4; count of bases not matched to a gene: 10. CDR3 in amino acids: CASSEALAVQYEQYF. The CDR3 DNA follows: TGTGCCAGCAGTGAGGCACTAGCGGTCCAATACGAGCAGTACTTC.

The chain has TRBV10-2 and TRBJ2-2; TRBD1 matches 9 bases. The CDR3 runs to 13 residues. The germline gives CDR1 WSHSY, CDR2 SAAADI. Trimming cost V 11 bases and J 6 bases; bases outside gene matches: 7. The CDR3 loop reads CAGRTGVAGELFF. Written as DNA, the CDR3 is TGCGCCGGCCGGACAGGGGTGGCCGGGGAGCTGTTTTTT.

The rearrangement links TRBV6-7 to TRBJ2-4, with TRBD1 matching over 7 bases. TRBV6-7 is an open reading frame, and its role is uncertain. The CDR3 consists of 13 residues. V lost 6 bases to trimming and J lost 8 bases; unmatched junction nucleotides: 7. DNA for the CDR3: TGTGCCAGCAGAGGACAGGATAAGGACATTCAGTACTTC. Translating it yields CASRGQDKDIQYF.

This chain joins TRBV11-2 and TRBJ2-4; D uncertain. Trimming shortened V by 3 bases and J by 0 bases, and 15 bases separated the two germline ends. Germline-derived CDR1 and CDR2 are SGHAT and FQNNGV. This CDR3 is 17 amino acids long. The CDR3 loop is CASSLGSVGIAKNIQYF. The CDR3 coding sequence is TGTGCCAGCAGCTTGGGGTCGGTGGGGATAGCCAAAAACATTCAGTACTTC.

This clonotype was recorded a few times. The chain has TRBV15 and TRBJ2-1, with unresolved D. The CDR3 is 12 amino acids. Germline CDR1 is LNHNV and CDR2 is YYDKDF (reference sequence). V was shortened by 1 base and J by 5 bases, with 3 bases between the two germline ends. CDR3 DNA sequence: TGTGCCACCAGCAGAGTAAACAATGAGCAGTTCTTC. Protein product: CATSRVNNEQFF.

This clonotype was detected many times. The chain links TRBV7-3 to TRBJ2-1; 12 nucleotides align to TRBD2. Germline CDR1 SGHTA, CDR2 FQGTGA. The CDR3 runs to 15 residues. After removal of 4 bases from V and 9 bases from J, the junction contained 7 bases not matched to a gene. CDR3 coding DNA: TGTGCCAGCAGCTCGCCGACTAGCGGGAGTTCTGAGCAGTTCTTC. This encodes CASSSPTSGSSEQFF.

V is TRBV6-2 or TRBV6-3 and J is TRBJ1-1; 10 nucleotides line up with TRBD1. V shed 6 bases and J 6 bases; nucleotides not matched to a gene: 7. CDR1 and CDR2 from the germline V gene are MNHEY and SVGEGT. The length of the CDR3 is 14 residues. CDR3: CASSGTGAGAEAFF. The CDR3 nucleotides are TGTGCCAGCAGCGGGACAGGGGCTGGCGCTGAAGCTTTCTTT.

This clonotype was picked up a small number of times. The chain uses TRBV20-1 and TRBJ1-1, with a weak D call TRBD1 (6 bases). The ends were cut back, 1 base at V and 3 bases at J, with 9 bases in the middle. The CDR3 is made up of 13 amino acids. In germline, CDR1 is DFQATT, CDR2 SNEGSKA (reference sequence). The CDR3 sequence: CSARVDSYTEAFF. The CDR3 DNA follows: TGCAGTGCTAGAGTGGACAGCTACACTGAAGCTTTCTTT.

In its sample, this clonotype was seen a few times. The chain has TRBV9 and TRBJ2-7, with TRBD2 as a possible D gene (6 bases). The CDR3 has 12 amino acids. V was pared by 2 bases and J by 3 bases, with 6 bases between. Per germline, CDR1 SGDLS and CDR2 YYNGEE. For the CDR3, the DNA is TGTGCCAGCAGCGTCGGGGGCTACGAGCAGTACTTC. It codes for CASSVGGYEQYF.

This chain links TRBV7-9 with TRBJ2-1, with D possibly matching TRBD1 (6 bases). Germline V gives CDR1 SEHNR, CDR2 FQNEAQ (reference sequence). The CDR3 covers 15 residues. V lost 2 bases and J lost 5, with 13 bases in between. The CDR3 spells CASSLRTGTNNEQFF. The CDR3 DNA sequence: TGTGCCAGCAGCTTAAGAACAGGGACAAACAATGAGCAGTTCTTC. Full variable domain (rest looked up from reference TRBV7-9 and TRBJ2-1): DTGVSQNPRHKITKRGQNVTFRCDPISEHNRLYWYRQTLGQGPEFLTYFQNEAQLEKSRLLSDRFSAERPKGSFSTLEIQRTEQGDSAMYLCASSLRTGTNNEQFFGPGTRLTVL.

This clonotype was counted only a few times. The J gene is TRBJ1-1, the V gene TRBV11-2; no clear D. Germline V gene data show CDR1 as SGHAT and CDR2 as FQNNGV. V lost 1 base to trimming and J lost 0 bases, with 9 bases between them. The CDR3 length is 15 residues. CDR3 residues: CASSLVWAVNTEAFF. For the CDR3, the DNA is TGTGCCAGCAGCTTAGTTTGGGCAGTGAACACTGAAGCTTTCTTT.

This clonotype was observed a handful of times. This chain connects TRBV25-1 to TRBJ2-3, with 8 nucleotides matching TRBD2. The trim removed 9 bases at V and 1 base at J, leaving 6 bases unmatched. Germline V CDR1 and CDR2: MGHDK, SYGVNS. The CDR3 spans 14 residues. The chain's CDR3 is CASRLASGTDTQYF. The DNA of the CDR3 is TGTGCCAGTAGACTAGCGAGCGGCACAGATACGCAGTATTTT.

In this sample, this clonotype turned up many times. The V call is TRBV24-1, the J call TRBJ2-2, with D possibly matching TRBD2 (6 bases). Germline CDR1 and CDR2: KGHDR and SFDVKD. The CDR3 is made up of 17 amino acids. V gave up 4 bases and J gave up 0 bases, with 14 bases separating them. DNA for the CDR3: TGTGCCACCAGTGACAGGGACTTCCTCGCGAACACCGGGGAGCTGTTTTTT. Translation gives CATSDRDFLANTGELFF.

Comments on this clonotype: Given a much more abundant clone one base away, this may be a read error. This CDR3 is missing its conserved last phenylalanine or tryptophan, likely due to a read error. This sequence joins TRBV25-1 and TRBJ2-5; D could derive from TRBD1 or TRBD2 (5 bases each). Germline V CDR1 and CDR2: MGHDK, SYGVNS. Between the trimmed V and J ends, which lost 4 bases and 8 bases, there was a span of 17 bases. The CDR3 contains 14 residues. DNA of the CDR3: TGTGCCAGCAGTGCACCGGGACCGTTTGAAACCCAGTACCTC. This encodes CASSAPGPFETQYL.

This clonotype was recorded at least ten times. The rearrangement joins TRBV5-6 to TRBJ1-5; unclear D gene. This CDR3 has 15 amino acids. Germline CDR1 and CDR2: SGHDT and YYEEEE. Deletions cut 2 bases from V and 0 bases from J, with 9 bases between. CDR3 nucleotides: TGTGCCAGCAGCTTACGGGGTTATAGCAATCAGCCCCAGCATTTT. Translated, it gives CASSLRGYSNQPQHF.

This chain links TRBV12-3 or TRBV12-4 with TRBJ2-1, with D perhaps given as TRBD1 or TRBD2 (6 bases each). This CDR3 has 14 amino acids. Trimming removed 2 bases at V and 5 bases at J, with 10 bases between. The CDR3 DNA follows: TGTGCCAGCAGTTTATGGGGGGCCCACAATGAGCAGTTCTTC. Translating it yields CASSLWGAHNEQFF.

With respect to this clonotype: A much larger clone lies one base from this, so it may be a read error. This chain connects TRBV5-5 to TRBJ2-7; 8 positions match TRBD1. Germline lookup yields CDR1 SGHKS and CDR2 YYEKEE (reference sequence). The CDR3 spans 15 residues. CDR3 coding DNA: TGTGCCGGCAGCTTGGGACAGGCCCTCTCCTACGAGCAGTACTTC. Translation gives CAGSLGQALSYEQYF.

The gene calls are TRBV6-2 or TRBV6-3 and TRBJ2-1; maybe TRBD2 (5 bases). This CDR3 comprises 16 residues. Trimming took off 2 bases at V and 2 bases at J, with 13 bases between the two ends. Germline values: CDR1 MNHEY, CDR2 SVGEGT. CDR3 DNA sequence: TGTGCCAGCAGTTACGCGTTGTCTAGCCCCTACAATGAGCAGTTCTTC. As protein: CASSYALSSPYNEQFF.

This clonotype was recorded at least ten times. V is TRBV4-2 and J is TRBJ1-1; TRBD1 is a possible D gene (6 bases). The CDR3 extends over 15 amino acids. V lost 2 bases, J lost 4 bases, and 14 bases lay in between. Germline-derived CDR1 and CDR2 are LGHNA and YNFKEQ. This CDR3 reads CASSQLYRDVTEAFF. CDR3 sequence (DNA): TGTGCCAGCAGCCAACTTTACAGGGATGTCACTGAAGCTTTCTTT.